The 25 T cell receptor beta chains listed next were all sequenced from one sample in a study of cytomegalovirus exposure and HLA in healthy donors. PCR amplification relied on 60 Vbeta primers (plus 13 Jbeta primers). Clones were read by immunoSEQ multiplex PCR, and TCRdb kept only the in-frame ones, dropping some. The sample shows 90,000 to 140,000 clones, roughly three quarters of them seen only once. Material: PBMCs. Receptors were obtained from a man aged 35-49 years in good health and CMV-seronegative.

The CDR3 sequence: CASSPAGAGANVLTF. CDR3 nucleotide sequence: TGTGCCAGCTCACCGGCAGGGGCTGGGGCCAACGTCCTGACTTTC. This rearrangement joins TRBV18 to TRBJ2-6, with a weak D call TRBD1 (6 bases). Germline loops: CDR1 KGHSH, CDR2 LQKENI. This CDR3 contains 15 residues. V lost 3 bases, J lost 2 bases, and 8 bases lay in between.

The rearrangement joins TRBV6-6 to TRBJ2-1, with 10 positions matching TRBD2. Germline loops: CDR1 MNHNY, CDR2 SVGAGI (reference sequence). The CDR3 extends over 16 amino acids. Trimming cost V 5 bases and J 0 bases; bases outside gene matches: 4. The CDR3 region is CASSQRTSGSYNEQFF. The CDR3 region has the DNA TGTGCCAGCAGTCAAAGGACTAGCGGCTCCTACAATGAGCAGTTCTTC.

The rearrangement uses TRBV6-5 and TRBJ2-7, with 15 bases matching TRBD2. This CDR3 is 15 amino acids long. Trimming cost V 6 bases and J 5 bases; bases outside gene matches: 5. Per germline, CDR1 MNHEY and CDR2 SVGAGI. CDR3 DNA sequence: TGTGCCAGCAGCCAAGGGACTAGCGGGAGGAACGAGCAGTACTTC. Protein: CASSQGTSGRNEQYF.

This clone was seen just once. CDR3: CAITPGTGDTDTQYF. The CDR3 DNA reads as TGTGCCATCACTCCCGGGACAGGGGACACAGATACGCAGTATTTT. The chain carries TRBV10-3 and TRBJ2-3, with 10 bases fitting TRBD1. The CDR3 is 15 amino acids. The junction had 6 bases not matched to a gene; V was cut back by 7 bases and J by 2 bases. Germline CDR1 reads ENHRY; CDR2 reads SYGVKD.

The chain carries TRBV5-1 and TRBJ1-1; D is uncertain. The germline CDR1 and CDR2 sequences are SGHRS and YFSETQ. V was trimmed by 0 bases and J by 3 bases, leaving 9 bases between them. The CDR3 is made up of 14 amino acids. The CDR3 nucleotides read TGCGCCAGCAGCTTGGAAGGCGGATACACTGAAGCTTTCTTT. Protein sequence: CASSLEGGYTEAFF.

The chain couples TRBV6-5 to TRBJ1-4; 7 bases fit TRBD1. Germline CDR1 is MNHEY and CDR2 is SVGAGI. The V segment lost 2 bases and the J segment 5 bases; nucleotides outside the gene matches: 5. The CDR3 sequence is 15 residues long. CDR3 sequence (DNA): TGTGCCAGCAGTTACGGGGGACAGTTCAATGAAAAACTGTTTTTT. Translating gives CASSYGGQFNEKLFF.

The sample holds one count of this clone. This chain uses TRBV5-1 with TRBJ1-2; TRBD1 might be the D (6 bases). CDR3 length equals 13 residues. Germline V lookup: CDR1 SGHRS, CDR2 YFSETQ. Trimming cost V 0 bases and J 3 bases, with 6 bases left between them. CDR3 region: CASSLGQDYGYTF. CDR3 nucleotide sequence: TGCGCCAGCAGCTTGGGACAGGACTATGGCTACACCTTC.

The chain is built from TRBV14 and TRBJ1-4; D unclear. V lost 3 bases and J lost 8, with 10 bases in between. Looked up from germline, CDR1 is SGHDN and CDR2 is FVKESK. There are 13 residues in the CDR3. In DNA, the CDR3 is TGTGCCAGCAGCCAGCGTGGAGGAGAAAAACTGTTTTTT. Translating gives CASSQRGGEKLFF.

The chain joins TRBV20-1 to TRBJ2-1, with D hard to call. The CDR3 covers 11 residues. Trimming took off 3 bases at V and 10 bases at J, with 10 bases between the two ends. In germline, CDR1 is DFQATT, CDR2 SNEGSKA (reference sequence). For the CDR3, the DNA is TGCAGTGCTAGTAGCCCCGCCGAGCAGTTCTTC. Protein sequence: CSASSPAEQFF.

This clone was recorded a few times. The chain links TRBV5-4 to TRBJ1-2; D is unclear. Trimming pared 1 base from V and 5 bases from J, leaving 6 bases between. The germline CDR1 and CDR2 sequences are SGHNT and YYREEE (reference sequence). This CDR3 is 12 amino acids long. CDR3 DNA sequence: TGTGCCAGCAGCTTGACGCAGTATGGCTACACCTTC. The encoded protein is CASSLTQYGYTF.

The rearrangement uses TRBV4-1 and TRBJ2-7, with D possibly TRBD1 on 5 matching bases. CDR1 is MGHRA and CDR2 is YSYEKL in the germline V gene. The CDR3 consists of 13 residues. V lost 6 bases and J 2 bases, leaving 11 bases between the germline ends. The CDR3 nucleotides read TGCGCCAGCAGTAGGGCGACAGCCTACGAGCAGTACTTC. It is translated as CASSRATAYEQYF.

This chain connects TRBV6-1 to TRBJ2-7; TRBD2 might be the D (5 bases). Germline values: CDR1 MNHNS, CDR2 SASEGT. The V and J ends lost 10 bases and 3 bases respectively, with 22 bases between them. The CDR3 covers 15 residues. The chain's CDR3 is CATRTTPDWIYEQYF. Written as DNA, the CDR3 is TGTGCCACCAGAACCACCCCGGACTGGATCTACGAGCAGTACTTC.

V usage is TRBV6-5 and J usage is TRBJ2-3; no definite D call. The V gene lost 2 bases and the J gene lost 3 bases, with 12 bases spanning the gap. The CDR3 is made up of 15 amino acids. The germline gives CDR1 MNHEY, CDR2 SVGAGI. CDR3 in amino acids: CASSYGRPRTDTQYF. Written as DNA, the CDR3 is TGTGCCAGCAGTTACGGTCGGCCGCGGACAGATACGCAGTATTTT.

This sequence joins TRBV5-5 and TRBJ1-1; 8 bases are shared with TRBD1. Germline CDR1 SGHKS, CDR2 YYEKEE (reference sequence). The CDR3 runs to 15 residues. V dropped 0 bases and J dropped 5; count of bases not matched to a gene: 6. The CDR3 region has the DNA TGTGCCAGCAGCTTGGGACAGGGGTTCTCAACTGAAGCTTTCTTT. As protein: CASSLGQGFSTEAFF.

This clone was detected a few times. J is TRBJ1-5 and V is TRBV6-1; TRBD1 is a possible D gene (6 bases). V was cut by 5 bases and J by 7 bases, with 15 bases left in between. The V gene's germline CDR1 is MNHNS and CDR2 SASEGT. There are 14 residues in the CDR3. The CDR3 region is CASSPQGVGQPQHF. For the CDR3, the DNA is TGTGCCAGCAGTCCACAGGGAGTAGGACAGCCCCAGCATTTT.

The chain couples TRBV9 to TRBJ2-3, with TRBD2 as a possible D gene (6 bases). CDR3 size: 13 residues. Deletions cut 1 base from V and 5 bases from J, with 8 bases between. The germline V gene has CDR1 SGDLS and CDR2 YYNGEE. The CDR3 sequence: CASSVMEGDTQYF. CDR3 sequence (DNA): TGTGCCAGCAGCGTAATGGAGGGAGATACGCAGTATTTT. Filled out from reference TRBV9 and TRBJ2-3, the complete variable domain reads DSGVTQTPKHLITATGQRVTLRCSPRSGDLSVYWYQQSLDQGLQFLIQYYNGEERAKGNILERFSAQQFPDLHSELNLSSLELGDSALYFCASSVMEGDTQYFGPGTRLTVL.

The chain is built from TRBV11-1 and TRBJ2-1; TRBD1 matches 8 bases. Germline CDR1 reads SGHAT; CDR2 reads FQDESV (reference sequence). After removal of 2 bases from V and 15 bases from J, the junction contained 15 bases not matched to a gene. The CDR3 loop spans 15 amino acids. The CDR3 bases are TGTGCCAGCAGCTTAATAGCGCCAGGGGGCCAAAAAGCGTTCTTC. It codes for CASSLIAPGGQKAFF.

The chain uses TRBV7-9 and TRBJ1-2, with unresolved D. The germline CDR1 and CDR2 sequences are SEHNR and FQNEAQ (reference sequence). The germline V and J ends were trimmed by 5 bases and 3 bases, with 7 bases remaining between them. The CDR3 is 12 residues long. The CDR3 coding sequence is TGTGCCAGCAGCCCTAGAGACTATGGCTACACCTTC. It encodes CASSPRDYGYTF.

The genes are TRBV6-6 and TRBJ2-3; D is uncertain. There are 15 residues in the CDR3. Trimming left V 2 bases short and J 2 bases short, with 11 bases between. Germline V CDR1 and CDR2: MNHNY, SVGAGI (reference sequence). The DNA for the CDR3 is TGTGCCAGCAGTTACCCGCGAGGCGCCACAGATACGCAGTATTTT. Translated: CASSYPRGATDTQYF.

The chain joins TRBV27 to TRBJ2-7; D possibly corresponds to TRBD2 (6 bases). CDR1 is MNHEY and CDR2 is SMNVEV in the germline V gene (reference sequence). The CDR3 loop spans 14 amino acids. V lost 3 bases to trimming and J lost 5 bases, with 14 bases between them. The CDR3 reads CASSLGTPRDEQYF. The CDR3 region has the DNA TGTGCCAGCAGTTTGGGGACTCCAAGGGACGAGCAGTACTTC.

Only a few counts were recorded for this clone. The chain combines TRBV7-9 with TRBJ2-3; TRBD2 matches at 10 bases. CDR1 and CDR2 from the germline V gene are SEHNR and FQNEAQ (reference sequence). This CDR3 is 15 amino acids long. J lost 2 bases, V lost 11 bases, and 10 bases had no gene match. This CDR3 is CAGVASGGLTDTQYF. The CDR3 DNA sequence: TGTGCCGGAGTTGCTAGCGGGGGCCTCACAGATACGCAGTATTTT. Based on the CDR3 plus reference TRBV7-9 and TRBJ2-3, the full variable domain is DTGVSQNPRHKITKRGQNVTFRCDPISEHNRLYWYRQTLGQGPEFLTYFQNEAQLEKSRLLSDRFSAERPKGSFSTLEIQRTEQGDSAMYLCAGVASGGLTDTQYFGPGTRLTVL.

This clone has only a few counts. The genes are TRBV27 and TRBJ2-1; 8 bases agree with TRBD2. The germline CDR1 and CDR2 sequences are MNHEY and SMNVEV (reference sequence). Trimming took 4 bases from V and 1 from J; bases not matched to a gene: 9. The CDR3 has 17 residues. CDR3 DNA sequence: TGTGCCAGCAGTTCCTTTGACGGGGGGGCTTCCTACAATGAGCAGTTCTTC. Protein: CASSSFDGGASYNEQFF.

This chain uses TRBV5-6 with TRBJ2-7; D uncertain. Deletions cut 0 bases from V and 6 bases from J, with 7 bases between. The CDR3 runs to 12 residues. Germline V gene lookup returns CDR1 SGHDT and CDR2 YYEEEE. CDR3 DNA sequence: TGTGCCAGCAGCTTGGGGCTAGTCGAGCAGTACTTC. This codes for CASSLGLVEQYF.

This clone was picked up a small number of times. Compared with germline, one end of the junction differs, possibly owing to a read error. This chain links TRBV7-9 with TRBJ1-6; TRBD1 is a possible D gene (6 bases). This CDR3 comprises 16 residues. Looked up from germline, CDR1 is SEHNR and CDR2 is FQNEAQ (reference sequence). CDR3 residues: CSSSFDRFGDNSPLHF. The CDR3 coding sequence is TGTTCCAGCAGCTTCGACAGGTTTGGGGATAATTCACCCCTCCACTTT.

DNA of the CDR3: TGTGCCAGCAGTTACGGAGGACAGGAAGAGAGCTATGGCTACACCTTC. It specifies CASSYGGQEESYGYTF. This chain links TRBV6-5 with TRBJ1-2; 7 bases are a match to TRBD1. CDR3 length: 16 residues. The V segment lost 2 bases and the J segment 4 bases; nucleotides outside the gene matches: 10. Per the germline V gene, CDR1 is MNHEY and CDR2 is SVGAGI.